The following is a T cell receptor beta chain sequence with its context. The antigen remains undetermined. This sample was included in a study of shared clonotypes between healthy human individuals. Study-wide points: Few donors limited the genetic and exposure-history diversity represented. When compared with the clonotypes that were shared by all four sorted-subset donors, the non-shared clonotypes turned out to have lower generation probabilities.

TCRdb's copy holds only in-frame clones and misses some; the assay was immunoSEQ multiplex PCR. The sample consists of around 940,000 clones, 60% to 85% of them appearing once. Trimming shortened V by 2 bases and J by 0 bases, and 20 bases separated the two germline ends. The germline CDR1 and CDR2 sequences are GTSNPN and SVGIG (reference sequence). The CDR3 extends over 19 amino acids. The gene calls are TRBV30 and TRBJ2-6; a weak D match, TRBD1 (6 bases). Sequenced input: memory CD4+ T cells sorted from blood. Stated subset: CD45RA-negative fraction. The clonotype originates from a man in his late teens or twenties in good health. CDR3 in DNA: TGTGCCTGGAGTTCGCCCCGACAGGTTCTCTCCTCTGGGGCCAACGTCCTGACTTTC. It codes for CAWSSPRQVLSSGANVLTF.